Shown below are 19 T cell receptor beta chains from a single sample sequenced in a study of cytomegalovirus exposure and HLA in healthy donors. The primer mix had 60 Vbeta and 13 Jbeta primers. Clones were read by immunoSEQ multiplex PCR, and TCRdb kept only the in-frame ones, dropping some. This table holds about 37,000 clones, approximately 80% found once. The specimen sequenced was PBMCs. These receptors came from a woman between 35 and 50 years old in good health and CMV-seronegative.

The rearrangement uses TRBV6-5 and TRBJ1-6; D is unresolved. V was shortened by 6 bases and J by 6 bases, with 15 bases between the two germline ends. The germline gives CDR1 MNHEY, CDR2 SVGAGI. The CDR3 sequence is 15 residues long. The CDR3 sequence is CASSLTQLINSPLHF. In DNA form, the CDR3 reads TGTGCCAGCAGCCTAACACAGCTGATTAATTCACCCCTCCACTTT.

The chain employs TRBV4-3 and TRBJ2-5; 11 bases are shared with TRBD1. Germline CDR1 reads LGHNA; CDR2 reads YSLEER. The J segment lost 7 bases and the V segment lost 1 base, leaving 5 bases of the junction unmatched. The CDR3 totals 15 residues. Here the CDR3 reads CASSQVRTGGGTQYF. CDR3 DNA: TGCGCCAGCAGCCAAGTTCGGACAGGGGGCGGGACCCAGTACTTC.

This chain uses TRBV5-1 with TRBJ2-5; 13 nucleotides line up with TRBD2. Unmatched junction bases numbered 12, after V lost 6 bases and J lost 1 base. Looked up from germline, CDR1 is SGHRS and CDR2 is YFSETQ. The CDR3 runs to 18 residues. The CDR3 sequence: CASTLVFGTSGIQETQYF. The CDR3 DNA reads TGCGCCAGCACCCTGGTTTTCGGGACTAGCGGGATCCAAGAGACCCAGTACTTC.

This clone was detected only a few times. The chain combines TRBV7-9 with TRBJ2-1, with 11 bases matching TRBD2. Germline V gene sequence: CDR1 SEHNR, CDR2 FQNEAQ (reference sequence). With V trimmed by 5 bases and J by 9 bases, 12 bases remained unmatched. The CDR3 is 16 amino acids. CDR3 region: CASSPASGGPGGEQFF. The CDR3 DNA is TGTGCCAGCAGCCCCGCTAGCGGGGGGCCGGGGGGTGAGCAGTTCTTC. Together with reference TRBV7-9 and TRBJ2-1, the CDR3 gives the full variable domain: DTGVSQNPRHKITKRGQNVTFRCDPISEHNRLYWYRQTLGQGPEFLTYFQNEAQLEKSRLLSDRFSAERPKGSFSTLEIQRTEQGDSAMYLCASSPASGGPGGEQFFGPGTRLTVL.

Only a few counts were recorded for this clone. The V call is TRBV6-5, the J call TRBJ1-2, with D possibly matching TRBD1 (6 bases). Trimming shortened V by 7 bases and J by 7 bases, and 13 bases separated the two germline ends. The CDR3 is made up of 12 amino acids. CDR1 and CDR2 (germline): MNHEY, SVGAGI. The CDR3 loop reads CASNQRGGGYTF. The CDR3 coding sequence is TGTGCCAGCAATCAAAGAGGGGGTGGCTACACCTTC.

V gene TRBV19 combines with J gene TRBJ2-1; 9 bases line up with TRBD1. The J segment lost 1 base and the V segment lost 7 bases, leaving 8 bases of the junction unmatched. This CDR3 is built from 16 residues. CDR1 and CDR2 (germline): LNHDA, SQIVND (reference sequence). The CDR3 coding sequence is TGTGCCAGTAACAGGGGGCTGGGCAGTTCCTACAATGAGCAGTTCTTC. It codes for CASNRGLGSSYNEQFF.

V and J are TRBV5-1 and TRBJ2-6; TRBD2 might be the D (6 bases). The CDR3 is 17 residues long. Trimming cost V 4 bases and J 0 bases, with 14 bases left between them. Germline values: CDR1 SGHRS, CDR2 YFSETQ. CDR3 sequence: CASSLRGGNSGANVLTF. CDR3 DNA sequence: TGCGCCAGCAGCCTAAGGGGAGGCAACTCTGGGGCCAACGTCCTGACTTTC.

The V and J genes are TRBV5-5 and TRBJ1-2; TRBD1 is a possible D gene (5 bases). Germline CDR1 and CDR2: SGHKS and YYEKEE (reference sequence). The CDR3 totals 15 residues. Deletions cut 0 bases from V and 6 bases from J, with 15 bases between. CDR3 sequence reads: CASSLDPLGGNGYTF. The CDR3 DNA reads TGTGCCAGCAGCTTGGACCCACTGGGGGGGAATGGCTACACCTTC.

This clone occurred a few times. This sequence joins TRBV5-1 and TRBJ2-1, with D perhaps matching TRBD1 (5 bases). CDR1 and CDR2 (germline): SGHRS, YFSETQ. V dropped 0 bases and J dropped 6 bases, with 7 bases sitting between them. This CDR3 region has 13 residues. CDR3 bases: TGCGCCAGCAGCTTGGGACAGATCAATGAGCAGTTCTTC. It translates to CASSLGQINEQFF.

The chain combines TRBV7-6 with TRBJ1-2, with 9 bases that match TRBD1. V shed 5 bases and J 5 bases; nucleotides not matched to a gene: 6. Looked up from germline, CDR1 is SGHVS and CDR2 is FNYEAQ. This CDR3 is 14 amino acids long. CDR3: CASSAMTGGYGYTF. The CDR3 nucleotides read TGTGCCAGCAGCGCTATGACAGGGGGTTATGGCTACACCTTC. Drawing the rest from reference TRBV7-6 and TRBJ1-2, the complete variable domain is GAGVSQSPRYKVTKRGQDVALRCDPISGHVSLYWYRQALGQGPEFLTYFNYEAQQDKSGLPNDRFSAERPEGSISTLTIQRTEQRDSAMYRCASSAMTGGYGYTFGSGTRLTVV.

This clone was observed a single time. This chain connects TRBV13 to TRBJ2-7, with 8 nucleotides matching TRBD2. The length of the CDR3 is 15 residues. CDR1 and CDR2 (germline): PRHDT, FYEKMQ (reference sequence). V was pared by 1 base and J by 0 bases, with 2 bases of the junction left unmatched. CDR3 loop: CASSLVREGSYEQYF. As DNA, the CDR3 is TGTGCCAGCAGCTTAGTTCGGGAGGGCTCCTACGAGCAGTACTTC.

This clone occurred once. One end of the junction is discordant with germline, which a read error may explain. V is TRBV7-7 and J is TRBJ2-1; D unclear. This CDR3 is built from 13 residues. Germline lookup yields CDR1 SSHAT and CDR2 FNYEAQ (reference sequence). CDR3 bases: TGTGCTAGCAGCCCAGGTGGTTACAATGAGCAGTTCTTC. Protein sequence: CASSPGGYNEQFF.

J is TRBJ1-1 and V is TRBV28; D remains unclear. Between the trimmed V and J ends, which lost 3 bases and 6 bases, there was a span of 11 bases. The CDR3 spans 13 residues. The germline gives CDR1 MDHEN, CDR2 SYDVKM. This CDR3 reads CASSLGAVAEAFF. In DNA form, the CDR3 reads TGTGCCAGCAGTTTGGGCGCAGTCGCTGAAGCTTTCTTT.

The sample holds a few counts of this clone. This chain uses TRBV28 with TRBJ1-6; D is possibly TRBD1 (5 bases). The ends were cut back, 2 bases at V and 8 bases at J, with 13 bases in the middle. The germline CDR1 and CDR2 sequences are MDHEN and SYDVKM. The CDR3 is 15 residues long. The chain's CDR3 is CASSLHDSGHSPLHF. The CDR3 bases are TGTGCCAGCAGTTTACACGACAGTGGGCATTCACCCCTCCACTTT.

Only a few counts were recorded for this clone. V usage is TRBV4-2 and J usage is TRBJ1-6; no firm D call. Germline CDR1 reads LGHNA; CDR2 reads YNFKEQ. The CDR3 loop spans 15 amino acids. V was shortened by 8 bases and J by 0 bases, with 11 bases between the two germline ends. In DNA, the CDR3 is TGTGCCAGCTCTCTTGCGAGCTCCTATAATTCACCCCTCCACTTT. It encodes CASSLASSYNSPLHF.

V is TRBV2 and J is TRBJ2-3, with a weak D call TRBD1 (6 bases). Germline loops: CDR1 SNHLY, CDR2 FYNNEI. The germline V and J ends were trimmed by 5 bases and 5 bases, with 20 bases remaining between them. The CDR3 extends over 16 amino acids. The CDR3 protein is CASSTQQGGTKDTQYF. The CDR3 DNA is TGTGCCAGCAGTACACAACAGGGTGGTACAAAAGATACGCAGTATTTT. Looking up the rest from reference TRBV2 and TRBJ2-3 gives the full variable domain: EPEVTQTPSHQVTQMGQEVILRCVPISNHLYFYWYRQILGQKVEFLVSFYNNEISEKSEIFDDQFSVERPDGSNFTLKIRSTKLEDSAMYFCASSTQQGGTKDTQYFGPGTRLTVL.

The V call is TRBV2, the J call TRBJ1-4; no clear D. Trimming stripped 4 bases from V and 5 bases from J, with 8 bases between. The CDR3 loop spans 13 amino acids. The germline V gene has CDR1 SNHLY and CDR2 FYNNEI. CDR3 residues: CASSGGQNEKLFF. The CDR3 DNA follows: TGTGCCAGCAGTGGTGGCCAAAATGAAAAACTGTTTTTT.

This clone has a single count. This rearrangement joins TRBV6-1 to TRBJ1-5; TRBD1 agrees at 12 bases. CDR1 MNHNS and CDR2 SASEGT come from the germline V gene. The CDR3 consists of 14 residues. V shed 6 bases and J 6 bases; nucleotides not matched to a gene: 3. Here the CDR3 reads CASRRDRGPQPQHF. In DNA, the CDR3 is TGTGCCAGCAGGCGGGACAGGGGGCCTCAGCCCCAGCATTTT.

The chain links TRBV21-1 to TRBJ2-7; TRBD2 is the table's D call, not checked against the DNA. TRBV21-1 is listed as a pseudogene. The CDR3 has 15 residues. CDR3 sequence: CASSKGGVGDYEQYV. CDR3 nucleotides: TGTGCCAGCAGCAAAGGCGGGGTCGGGGACTACGAGCAGTACGTC.